The present entry profiles one T cell receptor beta chain with its context. The antigen remains unidentified. It may be a read error: a sequence one base away is much more abundant. This sample is part of a study of T cells in Graves' hyperthyroidism and ophthalmopathy. Study in general: Peripheral blood collection took place at initial diagnosis, before any treatment. Overall study results and limits: Blood also contained most expanded thyroid clonotypes above 0.001.

TCR beta CDR3 region amplification was performed from RNA transcripts. An initial round of RT-PCR targeting the TCR CDR3 relied on the HTBI primer set. Via MiXCR, TCRdb re-called the multiplex PCR reads, giving one row per CDR3 protein. In the table there are 500,000 to 550,000 distinct CDR3 sequences, about a fifth of which are singletons. Uncontrolled infection, other autoimmune disease, pregnancy or lactation led to exclusion. The source of the PBMCs was over 8.5 ml of fresh peripheral blood. CDR1 is MNHEY, CDR2 SMNVEV, per germline (reference sequence). This CDR3 is built from 14 residues. Deletions cut 0 bases from V and 2 bases from J, with 7 bases between.

The sequence was obtained from a young man with Graves' hyperthyroidism. The specimen was blood. This sequence joins TRBV27 and TRBJ1-2; maybe TRBD1 (6 bases). CDR3 in DNA: TGTGCCAGCAGTTTATCACAGGGAAACTATGGCTACACCTTC. The encoded protein is CASSLSQGNYGYTF.